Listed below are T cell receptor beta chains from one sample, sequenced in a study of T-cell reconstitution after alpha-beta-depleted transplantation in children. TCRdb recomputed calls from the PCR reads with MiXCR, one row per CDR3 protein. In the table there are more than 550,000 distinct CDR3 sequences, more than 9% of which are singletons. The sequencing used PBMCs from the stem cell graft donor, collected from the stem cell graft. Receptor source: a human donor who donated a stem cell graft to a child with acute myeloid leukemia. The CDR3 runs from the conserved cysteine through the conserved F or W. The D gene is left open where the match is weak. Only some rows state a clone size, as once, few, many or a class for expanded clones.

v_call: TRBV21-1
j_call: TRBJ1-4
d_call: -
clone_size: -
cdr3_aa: CASSSRGASEKLFF
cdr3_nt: TGTGCCAGCAGCAGTCGGGGGGCTTCCGAAAAACTGTTTTTT

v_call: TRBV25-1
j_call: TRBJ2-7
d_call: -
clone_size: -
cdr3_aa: CASSVSGEQYF
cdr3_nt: TGTGCCAGCAGTGTTAGCGGCGAGCAGTACTTC

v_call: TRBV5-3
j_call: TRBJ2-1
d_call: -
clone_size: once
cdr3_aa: CASSPGGGSGNSYNEQFF
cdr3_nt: TGTGCCAGCAGCCCAGGCGGAGGGTCTGGCAACTCCTACAATGAGCAGTTCTTC

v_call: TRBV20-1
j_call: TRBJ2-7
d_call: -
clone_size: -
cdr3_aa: CSASLDYVYEQYF
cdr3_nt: TGCAGTGCTAGTTTAGACTACGTCTACGAGCAGTACTTC

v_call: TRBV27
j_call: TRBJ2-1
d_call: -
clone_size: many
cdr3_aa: CASSQGPVYNEQFF
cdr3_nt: TGTGCCAGCAGTCAGGGTCCCGTCTACAATGAGCAGTTCTTC

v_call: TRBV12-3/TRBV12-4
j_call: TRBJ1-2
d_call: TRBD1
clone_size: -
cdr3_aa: CASSLRQGASPSANYGYTF
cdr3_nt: TGTGCCAGCAGTTTACGACAGGGGGCTAGTCCCTCAGCTAACTATGGCTACACCTTC

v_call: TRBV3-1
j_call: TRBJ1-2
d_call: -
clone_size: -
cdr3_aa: CASSRSPTANYGYTF
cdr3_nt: TGTGCCAGCAGCCGCTCCCCGACAGCAAACTATGGCTACACCTTC

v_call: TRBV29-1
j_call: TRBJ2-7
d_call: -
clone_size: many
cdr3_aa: CSVEGGRQANEQYF
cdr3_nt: TGCAGCGTTGAAGGGGGCCGGCAAGCTAACGAGCAGTACTTC

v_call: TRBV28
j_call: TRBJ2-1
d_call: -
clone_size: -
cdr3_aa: CASTIFNEQFF
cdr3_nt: TGTGCCAGCACCATCTTCAATGAGCAGTTCTTC

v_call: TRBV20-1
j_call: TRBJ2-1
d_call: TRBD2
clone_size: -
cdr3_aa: CSGGGSNNEQFF
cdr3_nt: TGCAGTGGCGGGGGATCTAACAATGAGCAGTTCTTC

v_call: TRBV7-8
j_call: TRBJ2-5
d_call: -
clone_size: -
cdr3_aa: CASSFSRGREETQYF
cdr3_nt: TGTGCCAGCAGCTTTTCCCGGGGCCGGGAAGAGACCCAGTACTTC

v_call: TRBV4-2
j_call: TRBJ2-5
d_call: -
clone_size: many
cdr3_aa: CASSQTSSETQYF
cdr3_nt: TGTGCCAGCAGCCAAACTAGCTCGGAGACCCAGTACTTC

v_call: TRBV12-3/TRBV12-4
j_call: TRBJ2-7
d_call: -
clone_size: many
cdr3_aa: CASTLSSYEQYF
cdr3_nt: TGTGCCAGCACTCTCAGTTCCTACGAGCAGTACTTC

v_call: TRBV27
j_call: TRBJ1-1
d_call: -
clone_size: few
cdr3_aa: CASSSLPGQGNTEAFF
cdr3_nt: TGTGCCAGCAGTTCCCTACCGGGACAAGGGAACACTGAAGCTTTCTTT

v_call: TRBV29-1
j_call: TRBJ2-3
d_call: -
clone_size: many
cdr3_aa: CSATPVADTQYF
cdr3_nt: TGCAGCGCTACCCCGGTCGCAGATACGCAGTATTTT

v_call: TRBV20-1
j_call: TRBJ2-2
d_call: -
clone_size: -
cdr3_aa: CSARDPRAGADTGELFF
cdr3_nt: TGCAGTGCTAGAGACCCCCGGGCAGGGGCGGACACCGGGGAGCTGTTTTTT

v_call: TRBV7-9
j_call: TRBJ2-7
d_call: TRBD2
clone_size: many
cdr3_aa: CASSLAGGPYNEQYF
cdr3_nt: TGTGCCAGCAGCTTAGCGGGAGGGCCCTACAACGAGCAGTACTTC

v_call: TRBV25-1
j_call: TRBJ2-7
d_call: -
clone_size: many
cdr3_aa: CASSRGQTSYEQYF
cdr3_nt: TGTGCCAGCAGCCGAGGACAAACCTCCTACGAGCAGTACTTC

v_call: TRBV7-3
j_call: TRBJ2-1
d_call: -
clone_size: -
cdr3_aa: CASSFGTATYNEQFF
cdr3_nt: TGTGCCAGCAGCTTTGGGACCGCCACCTACAATGAGCAGTTCTTC

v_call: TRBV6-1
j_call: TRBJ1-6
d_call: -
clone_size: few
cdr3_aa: CASSRDLGSNSPLHF
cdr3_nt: TGTGCCAGCAGTCGGGACCTAGGGAGTAATTCACCCCTCCACTTT

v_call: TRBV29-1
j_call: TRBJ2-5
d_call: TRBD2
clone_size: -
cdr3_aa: CSVVPGTSEETQYF
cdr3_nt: TGCAGCGTTGTGCCCGGGACTAGCGAGGAGACCCAGTACTTC

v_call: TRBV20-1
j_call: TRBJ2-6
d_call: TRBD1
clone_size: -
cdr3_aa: CSARDMGQGAWGANVLTF
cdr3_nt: TGCAGTGCTAGAGATATGGGACAGGGGGCGTGGGGGGCCAACGTCCTGACTTTC

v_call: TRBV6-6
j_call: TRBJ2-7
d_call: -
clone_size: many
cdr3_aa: CASSYESFYEQYF
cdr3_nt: TGTGCCAGCAGTTACGAATCATTCTACGAGCAGTACTTC

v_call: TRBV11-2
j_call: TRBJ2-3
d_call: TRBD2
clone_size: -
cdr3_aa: CASSSRLAGVNVADTQYF
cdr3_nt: TGTGCCAGCAGCAGCCGACTAGCGGGAGTCAATGTCGCAGATACGCAGTATTTT

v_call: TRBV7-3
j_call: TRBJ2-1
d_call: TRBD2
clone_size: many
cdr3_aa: CASSFFGERGLTNNEQFF
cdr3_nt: TGTGCCAGCAGCTTCTTCGGGGAGCGGGGCTTAACTAACAATGAGCAGTTCTTC

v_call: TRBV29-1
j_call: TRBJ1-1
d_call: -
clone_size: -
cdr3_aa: CSVGRGAEAFF
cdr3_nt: TGCAGCGTGGGTCGGGGCGCTGAAGCTTTCTTT

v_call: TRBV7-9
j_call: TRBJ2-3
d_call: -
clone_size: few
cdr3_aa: CASSPSGPGTDTQYF
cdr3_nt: TGTGCCAGCAGCCCCTCGGGGCCCGGCACAGATACGCAGTATTTT